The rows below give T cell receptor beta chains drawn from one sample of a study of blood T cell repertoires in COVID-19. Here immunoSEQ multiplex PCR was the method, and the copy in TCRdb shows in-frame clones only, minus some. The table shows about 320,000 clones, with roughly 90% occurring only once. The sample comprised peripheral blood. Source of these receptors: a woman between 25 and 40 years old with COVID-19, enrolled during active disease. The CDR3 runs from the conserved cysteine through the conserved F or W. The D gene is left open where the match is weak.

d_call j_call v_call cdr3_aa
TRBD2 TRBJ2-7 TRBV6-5 CASALAGEHAYEQYF
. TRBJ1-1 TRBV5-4 CASSLQGGGTEAFF
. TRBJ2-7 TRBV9 CASSVGGELSYEQYF
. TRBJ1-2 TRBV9 CASSVGRKRYGYTF
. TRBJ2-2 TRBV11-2 CASNRGGAPGELFF
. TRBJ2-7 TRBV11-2 CASSREGYEQYF
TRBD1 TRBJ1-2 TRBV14 CASSLTGTGFYGYTF
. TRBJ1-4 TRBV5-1 CASSLVGFRDEKLFF
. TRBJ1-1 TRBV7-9 CASSFTENTEAFF
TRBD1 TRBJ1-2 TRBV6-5 CASSRTGGYGYTF
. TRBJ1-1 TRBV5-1 CASSAGRGSMNTEAFF
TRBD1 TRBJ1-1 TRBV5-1 CASSLAGGNTEAFF
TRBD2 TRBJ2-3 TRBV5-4 CASSPRAGGSTDTQYF
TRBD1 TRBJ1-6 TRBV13 CASSRDRGYPPLNSPLHF
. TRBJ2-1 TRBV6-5 CASSPWVSGNEQFF
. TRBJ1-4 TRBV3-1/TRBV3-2 CASSLLNEKLFF
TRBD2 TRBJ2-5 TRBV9 CASSPGTSGGPPRGAQYF
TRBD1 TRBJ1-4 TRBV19 CASSIRGQGVTNEKLFF
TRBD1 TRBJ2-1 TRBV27 CASSPDRGSYNEQFF
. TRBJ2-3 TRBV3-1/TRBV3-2 CASSPRGGAQSDTQYF
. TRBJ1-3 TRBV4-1 CASSQDRGSGNTIYF
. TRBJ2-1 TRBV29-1 CSVEDWSGLITYNEQFF
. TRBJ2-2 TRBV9 CASSVEGRGNTGELFF
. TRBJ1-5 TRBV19 CASSIGMSQPQHF
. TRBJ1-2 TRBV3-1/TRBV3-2 CASSQPLRGQYGYTF
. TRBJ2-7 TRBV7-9 CASSKTGGVGSYEQYF
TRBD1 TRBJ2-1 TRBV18 CASSPRDRSLNEQFF
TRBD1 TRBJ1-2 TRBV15 CATSLRQGSHGYTF
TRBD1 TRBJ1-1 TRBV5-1 CASSQDRARAFF
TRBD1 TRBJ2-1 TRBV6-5 CASSRQGSSEQFF
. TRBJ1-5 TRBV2 CASSERAYREGFGQPQHF
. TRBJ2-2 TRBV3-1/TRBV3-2 CASSPSRPGELFF
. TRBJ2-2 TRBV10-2 CASRALETGELFF